A single sample gave rise to the 5 T cell receptor beta chains below, sequenced in a study of regulatory T cells in long-lasting Graves disease. Time point described: newly diagnosed GD, antithyroid drugs for less than 3 months. Making the TCR library involved RNA that had been extracted from PBMCs. HTBI primers from iRepertoire and Arm-PCR of CDR3 regions yielded the TCR beta libraries. TCRdb reprocessed the multiplex PCR reads via MiXCR and lists one record per CDR3 protein. This table holds roughly 530,000 distinct CDR3 sequences, 15% to 20% found once. These data were also reused for a study on T cells in Graves' hyperthyroidism and ophthalmopathy.

The sample consisted of peripheral blood mononuclear cells (PBMCs), taken at new diagnosis, from a patient treated with antithyroid drugs. These receptors were obtained from a middle-aged woman with Graves disease.

In this sample, this clonotype turned up many times. V usage is TRBV11-3 and J usage is TRBJ2-7; D remains unclear. V was cut by 3 bases and J by 6 bases, with 12 bases left in between. The CDR3 contains 13 residues. Germline V gives CDR1 SGHNT, CDR2 YENEEA. The CDR3 spells CASSFGEWGEQYF. As DNA, the CDR3 is TGTGCCAGCAGCTTCGGCGAGTGGGGCGAGCAGTACTTC.

This clonotype was counted only a few times. The rearrangement joins TRBV9 to TRBJ1-2; 10 bases map to TRBD1. The V and J ends lost 4 bases and 4 bases, in that order; junction bases with no gene match: 7. Germline loops: CDR1 SGDLS, CDR2 YYNGEE. The CDR3 consists of 15 residues. DNA for the CDR3: TGTGCCAGCAGCAACTCCGGGACAGGGGCCTATGGCTACACCTTC. This sequence encodes CASSNSGTGAYGYTF.

This clonotype came up a few times. The chain uses TRBV5-4 and TRBJ2-3, with D unresolved. This CDR3 is built from 15 residues. V was shortened by 0 bases and J by 6 bases, with 14 bases between the two germline ends. Germline CDR1 and CDR2: SGHNT and YYREEE (reference sequence). The CDR3 nucleotides read TGTGCCAGCAGCTTGGCCGAAACCCCCCGGGATACGCAGTATTTT. Translating it yields CASSLAETPRDTQYF.

This clonotype came up many times. The chain recombines TRBV2 with TRBJ1-1; D is ambiguous. Germline V gives CDR1 SNHLY, CDR2 FYNNEI. This CDR3 contains 16 residues. V was clipped by 4 bases and J by 5 bases, with 20 bases between them. DNA for the CDR3: TGTGCCAGCAGTGGGGTCGGCACCTCAGTTGGGACTGAAGCTTTCTTT. It is translated as CASSGVGTSVGTEAFF. Together with reference TRBV2 and TRBJ1-1, the CDR3 gives the full variable domain: EPEVTQTPSHQVTQMGQEVILRCVPISNHLYFYWYRQILGQKVEFLVSFYNNEISEKSEIFDDQFSVERPDGSNFTLKIRSTKLEDSAMYFCASSGVGTSVGTEAFFGQGTRLTVV.

Worth noting for this clonotype: This may arise from a read error, as a much more abundant clone is one base away. The gene calls are TRBV11-2 and TRBJ2-7, with D possibly being TRBD2 (5 bases). The CDR3 length is 15 residues. Germline-derived CDR1 and CDR2 are SGHAT and FQNNGV. The CDR3 spells CASSLDGLGVGEQHF. Written as DNA, the CDR3 is TGTGCCAGCAGCTTAGATGGTCTCGGGGTTGGCGAGCAGCACTTC.